The clone carrying this T cell receptor beta chain has more than one count but fewer than ten. What it binds is not known. Researchers reported sorting CD4+ naive, central memory, regulatory and stem cell-like memory cells via CD45RO/CCR7/CD25/CD127/CD95/CD27. Sort purity for all populations was recorded as exceeding 98%. This record comes from a study of beta chain features in type 1 diabetes. Of the isolated RNA, all was reverse transcribed, and so the sequenced material was expressed TCRB transcripts. Method: immunoSEQ multiplex PCR; TCRdb's copy keeps in-frame clones and lacks some. There are some 640,000 clones in the sample; over 13% occur only once, and 0.035% to 0.04% lies in the top ten. General study points: People with Type 1 diabetes carried modestly yet significantly shorter TCRB CDR3s in all four CD4+ subsets. Naive, central memory and Treg TCRB repertoires appeared more alike in patients than in healthy donors.

Sequencing was performed on naive CD4+ T cells from blood. The source is a young man with type 1 diabetes.

The CDR3 sequence: CASSLPGQVPNTEAFF. CDR3 sequence (DNA): TGTGCCAGCAGCTTGCCGGGACAGGTACCGAACACTGAAGCTTTCTTT. V and J are TRBV5-6 and TRBJ1-1; 8 bases align to TRBD1. The V gene's germline CDR1 is SGHDT and CDR2 YYEEEE. CDR3 length: 16 amino acids. V shed 1 base, J shed 1 base, and the junction held 6 bases outside the gene matches. The full variable domain, in which reference TRBV5-6 and TRBJ1-1 provide the parts outside the CDR3, is DAGVTQSPTHLIKTRGQQVTLRCSPKSGHDTVSWYQQALGQGPQFIFQYYEEEERQRGNFPDRFSGHQFPNYSSELNVNALLLGDSALYLCASSLPGQVPNTEAFFGQGTRLTVV.